The T cell receptor beta chain under discussion was sequenced for a study of T cells in Graves' hyperthyroidism and ophthalmopathy. For the study at large: Peripheral blood draws took place at initial diagnosis, ahead of any treatment.

Researchers amplified the TCR beta CDR3 regions from RNA transcripts. The HTBI primer set was used in a first-round RT-PCR of the TCR CDR3. TCRdb itself ran the multiplex PCR reads through MiXCR, one entry per CDR3 protein. This table has about 400,000 distinct CDR3 sequences, approximately 14% appearing once. The study, taken as a whole, reports: A model built on 13 V-J features separated ophthalmopathy from stable hyperthyroidism.

This clonotype was seen many times. Its antigen is unidentified. J lost 6 bases, V lost 9 bases, and 17 bases had no gene match. This CDR3 region has 16 residues. Germline loops: CDR1 SGHAT, CDR2 FQNNGV. A patient was excluded if there was uncontrolled infection, other autoimmune disease, pregnancy or lactation. This receptor was obtained from a woman aged 18-29 years with Graves' hyperthyroidism. Sequencing was done on a sample of blood. The chain links TRBV11-2 to TRBJ2-1; TRBD1 aligns across 7 bases. CDR3 in amino acids: CASSSPGTDIFNEQFF. The CDR3 coding sequence is TGTGCCAGTTCTTCTCCCGGGACAGACATATTCAATGAGCAGTTCTTC. Together with reference TRBV11-2 and TRBJ2-1, the CDR3 gives the full variable domain: EAGVAQSPRYKIIEKRQSVAFWCNPISGHATLYWYQQILGQGPKLLIQFQNNGVVDDSQLPKDRFSAERLKGVDSTLKIQPAKLEDSAVYLCASSSPGTDIFNEQFFGPGTRLTVL.